This T cell receptor beta chain was found in a study of cytomegalovirus exposure and HLA in healthy donors (dated by TCRdb to about 2017). Background for the entire study: An earlier analysis of several hundred of the donors reported 250 to 300 Gb of sequence data and more than 90 million unique TCR beta sequences from some 180 million T cells. An early release covering some 640 HLA-typed donors comprised about 300 gigabases of sequencing data and approximately 80 million unique TCR sequences. Because of strong linkage in the cohort, roughly 5 DR-DQ haplotypes were treated as single units for association and clustering. To decide whether each TCR beta V gene segment behaved as functional or pseudogenic, an earlier analysis of 587 of the donors relied on high-throughput TCR beta sequencing. A later analysis re-examined previously published TCR beta repertoires from hundreds of donors and added high-resolution HLA genotyping to investigate patterns of TCR occurrence. HLA typing covered class I and class II loci at four-digit resolution. The study combined high-throughput TCR immunosequencing, statistical association of individual TCRs with disease status, and machine learning to predict cytomegalovirus infection status. All discovery cohort repertoires had been generated on a single sequencing platform. Of the 350 to 450 genotyped donors, 65% to 90% were placed in the genetic ancestry cluster associated with self-reported Caucasian donors. The later analysis used no new phenotypic data to find candidate immune exposures, relying instead on TCR beta sequences and their occurrence across donors. Among 300 to 450 genotyped donors of the cohort, an average of 235,054 unique TCR beta nucleotide sequences were sequenced per donor, 15% to 20% of them non-productive. The T cell repertoires of around 670 subjects were profiled by immunosequencing and related to cytomegalovirus serostatus. The study was designed to test whether signatures of past pathogen exposure could be identified by cataloging public T cell receptors. In a later genetic analysis, genome-wide SNP genotypes for about 55% of the 666 donors were used, and that subset was treated as a discovery cohort. Besides the first cohort of roughly 700 subjects, a separate validation cohort made up of about 120 different subjects was used. Alongside the repertoire data, information on donor age, sex, ethnicity and CMV serostatus was compiled. Typing coverage differed by locus: A, B, C, DRB1 and DQB1 were typed in roughly 620-630 donors, DQA1 in 500 to 550, DPA1 in over 600, and DPB1 in approximately 450. The investigation overall reported the following: A later genetic analysis reported fewer N-insertions in productive TCRs among donors in an Asian-associated ancestry cluster than the roughly 650-donor mean. The classifier was reported to diagnose cytomegalovirus status with high specificity and sensitivity in both the original cohort and the validation cohort. The authors suggested that the approach could potentially be extended to other disease states and immunological phenotypes. A later analysis found that TCR association rates varied across HLA loci, with DRB1 alleles showing the most associated TCRs and HLA-C alleles the fewest. A few of the identified cytomegalovirus-associated TCR beta chains were confirmed in vitro to be specific for cytomegalovirus antigens. At a false discovery rate of 0.05, a later analysis linked around 15,000 TCR beta sequences to specific HLA alleles. Compared with equally common non-associated chains, HLA-associated TCR beta chains in a later analysis were more clonally expanded and had lower generation probabilities. Several of the top co-occurrence clusters appeared to be linked to parvovirus B19, influenza, CMV and Epstein-Barr virus, according to a later analysis. Because HLA typing was unavailable for some donors at each locus, only the typed subset was used in association tests. A cluster of highly shared sequence variants was judged likely to be a technical artifact of the sequencing pipeline. Because counts were too low, roughly 16 rarely observed V segments, including chromosome 9 orphons, were left out of the earlier analysis of a few hundred of the donors. Most CMV-associated TCR beta chains appeared to be HLA-restricted in a later analysis, and the HLA associations seemed to be driven largely by CMV exposure. In the study, some 160 TCR beta chains were listed as associated with cytomegalovirus. V-gene and J-gene trimming of TCR beta chains was associated with a missense DCLRE1C variant in a later genetic analysis, and the association was replicated in an independent cohort. Sequencing depth was assumed to be roughly uniform across donors in the presence/absence analyses, though that assumption may not hold. In this cohort, only TCR beta chains were sequenced, and detectable features were limited by the absence of alpha or paired-chain data. A further reported finding was that TCR beta sequences accurately predicted the HLA-A and HLA-B alleles for most subjects in the first cohort. An earlier analysis of 450 to 750 of the donors showed that most TCR beta V segments appeared in productive rearrangements either about 87% or about 30% of the time, which broadly matched IMGT annotations. The 87-base-pair reads could not distinguish some IMGT-functional V segments, including TRBV6-2 and TRBV6-3, so those segments were excluded. Most TCR sequences were observed very rarely across donors, whereas some public TCRs were present in many individuals. The only immune exposure information available for the cohort was CMV serostatus. Linkage disequilibrium might explain the correlated functional status among segregating V segments, but an unknown experimental factor could not be excluded. Strong co-occurrence of HLA alleles, especially DR and DQ, made assigning TCR associations to individual alleles difficult.

The cohort consisted of approximately 670 healthy bone marrow donors. At the time of sampling, every cohort member was nominally healthy, though immune exposures that went unrecorded were likely present. The donor tested CMV seropositive, placing the donor among the approximately 290 seropositive members of the cohort. A peripheral blood sample was collected from each donor, and TCR beta sequencing was performed on peripheral blood mononuclear cells. The Qiagen DNeasy Blood Extraction Kit was used to extract genomic DNA from the blood cell samples. Libraries were constructed by the immunoSEQ multiplex PCR assay. For the multiplex PCR, a mixture combining 60 forward primers for TCR Vbeta segments and 13 reverse primers for TCR Jbeta segments was used. A multiplex PCR assay on genomic DNA amplified the CDR3 region of rearranged TCR beta genes. The amplified TCR beta libraries were sequenced on the Illumina HiSeq System as 87-base-pair reads. From the authors' description of their analysis: A later analysis tallied tens of millions of unique TCR beta chains across the 700 or so repertoires, and about 10 million of those chains were shared by two or more donors. To remove PCR and sequencing errors, raw reads were error-corrected and collapsed into unique sequences using a nearest-neighbor algorithm that merged closely related sequences. V, D and J gene segments were assigned by aligning CDR3 sequences to IMGT reference sequences. For a sequence to be retained, a match of at least six nucleotides to both a V gene segment and a J gene segment was required. Rearrangements were classified as productive when the CDR3 lacked stop codons and remained in frame with V and J, and all other rearrangements were classified as non-productive. CDR3 was defined by IMGT convention, running from the second conserved V-encoded cysteine to the conserved J-encoded phenylalanine. In an earlier analysis of around 540 of the donors, sequences lacking an unambiguous match to a single V gene segment were excluded. An earlier analysis of a few hundred of the donors classified V segments as functional when productive rearrangements were above 56.7% and as segregating when the standard deviation between donors was above 5%. A statistical classification framework was built for diagnosing cytomegalovirus status from the catalog of TCR beta chain sequences. In a later analysis, V and J genes were assigned by comparing TCR nucleotide sequences against IMGT/GENE-DB human TR gene sequences. In a later analysis, CDR3 sequences and most-parsimonious VDJ recombination scenarios were assigned using the TCRdist pipeline. A later analysis defined each TCR beta chain by its CDR3 amino acid sequence plus V-gene family, and excluded reads lacking a unique V-gene family. As a way to deal with suspected cross-contamination and a sequencing artifact, a later analysis dropped hundreds of nucleotide sequences that were highly shared and had low generation probability. A later analysis calculated a clonal expansion index for each public chain from normalized within-repertoire ranks of inferred template counts. A later analysis computed generation probabilities with a VDJ recombination model fitted to out-of-frame rearrangements, and checked the results against IGoR. A later analysis scored TCR-TCR, TCR-HLA and TCR-CMV co-occurrence with hypergeometric tests, applying a repertoire-size bias correction to TCR pairs. To estimate false discovery rates, a later analysis permuted the HLA or CMV assignments 20 times. In a later analysis, co-occurring TCRs were grouped using DBSCAN, and TCRdist sequence similarity was added for clustering within HLA-allele-positive subsets. Repertoires with fewer than 30,000 or more than 120,000 public chains were left out of co-occurrence clustering, as were about 5 repertoires with anomalous nucleotide sharing. TCRdb took this table from immuneACCESS and kept in-frame rearrangements with V and J called. Such tables lack part of the clones; where checked against another copy, unresolved V genes explain under half of the gap, and the rest is unexplained. V and J calls plus clone size are reproduced from that table; the DNA served to infer D and trimming. The record for this sample contains 20,000 to 25,000 clones. The leading ten clones occupy 20% to 25% of the sample.

With respect to this clone: This receptor's antigen is unknown.

The CDR3 covers 12 residues, taking in both the cysteine and the phenylalanine. The kept DNA is CDR3 alone, 36 bases in frame from the first base. Via the germline V gene (reference sequence), CDR1 is LNHDA and CDR2 SQIVND. V lost 6 bases and J lost 10 bases; the stretch between them is 16 bases long. Sequences were obtained from PBMCs. The TCR originated in a man aged 55 to 70 in good health and CMV-seropositive. The chain joins TRBV19 to TRBJ2-7; the best D guess is TRBD1, with 5 bases matching. The DNA is as follows: TGTGCCAGTAGAGGGAAAGGGGCGGCACAGTACTTC. This encodes CASRGKGAAQYF.